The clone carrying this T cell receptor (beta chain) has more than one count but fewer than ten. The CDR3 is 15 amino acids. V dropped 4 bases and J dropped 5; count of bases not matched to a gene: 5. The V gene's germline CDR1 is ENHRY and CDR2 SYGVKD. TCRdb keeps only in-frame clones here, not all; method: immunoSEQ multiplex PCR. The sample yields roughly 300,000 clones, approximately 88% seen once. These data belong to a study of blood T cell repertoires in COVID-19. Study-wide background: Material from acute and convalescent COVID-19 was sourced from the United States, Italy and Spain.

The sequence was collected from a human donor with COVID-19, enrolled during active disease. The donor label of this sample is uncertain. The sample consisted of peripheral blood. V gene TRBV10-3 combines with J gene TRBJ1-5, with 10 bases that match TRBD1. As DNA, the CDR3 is TGTGCCATCAGTGGAGGGACAGGGGAGGATCAGCCCCAGCATTTT. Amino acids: CAISGGTGEDQPQHF.